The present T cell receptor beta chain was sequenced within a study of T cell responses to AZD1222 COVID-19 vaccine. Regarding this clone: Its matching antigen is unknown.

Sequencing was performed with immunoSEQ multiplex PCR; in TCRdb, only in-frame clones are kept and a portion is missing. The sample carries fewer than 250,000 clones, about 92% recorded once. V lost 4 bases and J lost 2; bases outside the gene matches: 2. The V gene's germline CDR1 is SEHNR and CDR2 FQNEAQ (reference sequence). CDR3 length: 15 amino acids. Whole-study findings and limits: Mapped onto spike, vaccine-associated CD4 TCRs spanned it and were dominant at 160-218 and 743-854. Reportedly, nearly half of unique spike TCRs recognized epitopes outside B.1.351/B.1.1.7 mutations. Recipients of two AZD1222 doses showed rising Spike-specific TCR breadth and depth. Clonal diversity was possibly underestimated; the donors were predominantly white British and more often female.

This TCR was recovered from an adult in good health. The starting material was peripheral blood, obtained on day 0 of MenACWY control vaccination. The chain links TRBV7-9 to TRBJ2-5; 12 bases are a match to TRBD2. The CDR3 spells CASSSGLAGQETQYF. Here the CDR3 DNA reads TGTGCCAGCAGCTCAGGACTAGCGGGGCAAGAGACCCAGTACTTC.